The 2 T cell receptor beta chains in this list originate from one sample, sequenced in a study of neoadjuvant anti-PD-1 for oral cavity cancer. Repertoires were generated with immunoSEQ multiplex PCR, while TCRdb's copy carries only in-frame clones and drops some. In the table there are over 9,000 clones, 66% of which are singletons. Specified time point: after neoadjuvant nivolumab, at surgical resection. The sample here was PBMCs, taken after nivolumab (anti-PD-1) treatment. The receptors shown here come from a person aged 40-85 years with oral cavity squamous cell carcinoma.

The J gene is TRBJ2-3, the V gene TRBV7-7; 8 bases align to TRBD1. Germline assignment: CDR1 SSHAT and CDR2 FNYEAQ (reference sequence). V shed 3 bases, J shed 1 base, and the junction held 0 bases outside the gene matches. The CDR3 is 14 residues long. The CDR3: CASSLTGGTDTQYF. The CDR3 coding sequence is TGTGCCAGCAGCTTGACAGGGGGCACAGATACGCAGTATTTT. Full variable domain (missing parts from reference TRBV7-7 and TRBJ2-3): GAGVSQSPRYKVTKRGQDVTLRCDPISSHATLYWYQQALGQGPEFLTYFNYEAQPDKSGLPSDRFSAERPEGSISTLTIQRTEQRDSAMYRCASSLTGGTDTQYFGPGTRLTVL.

This chain connects TRBV5-4 to TRBJ1-1; D is possibly TRBD1 (5 bases). V dropped 7 bases and J dropped 8 bases, with 15 bases sitting between them. Per the germline V gene, CDR1 is SGHNT and CDR2 is YYREEE (reference sequence). CDR3 length equals 12 residues. The CDR3 loop is CASSRQGPEAFF. CDR3 nucleotide sequence: TGTGCCAGCTCCCGTCAGGGTCCCGAAGCTTTCTTT. Filled out from reference TRBV5-4 and TRBJ1-1, the complete variable domain reads ETGVTQSPTHLIKTRGQQVTLRCSSQSGHNTVSWYQQALGQGPQFIFQYYREEENGRGNFPPRFSGLQFPNYSSELNVNALELDDSALYLCASSRQGPEAFFGQGTRLTVV.